This TCR beta chain derives from a study of Graves' ophthalmopathy and Graves' hyperthyroidism. Notes on the study in general: In blood appeared most of the expanded thyroid clonotypes whose frequency exceeded 0.001.

Certain patients, namely those with other autoimmune diseases, uncontrolled infections, pregnancy or lactation, were excluded. The CDR3 length is 15 residues. The germline V and J ends were trimmed by 1 base and 2 bases, with 11 bases remaining between them. The germline CDR1 and CDR2 sequences are SGHRS and YFSETQ. This clonotype was detected many times. Antigen: not known. Researchers took RNA transcripts and amplified TCR beta CDR3 regions from them. HTBI-primed first-round RT-PCR preceded second-round multiplex PCR. TCRdb called the multiplex PCR reads again in MiXCR, with one record for every CDR3 protein. The data hold hundreds of thousands of distinct CDR3 sequences, with around 15% observed a single time.

V and J are TRBV5-1 and TRBJ2-3; D possibly corresponds to TRBD2 (5 bases). This sequence originates from a woman in her twenties or thirties with Graves' ophthalmopathy. The specimen was blood. The CDR3, as DNA: TGCGCCAGCAGCTTGCGGCTAGCAGACACAGATACGCAGTATTTT. This sequence encodes CASSLRLADTDTQYF.